The clone carrying this TCR beta chain was seen only a few times. Its antigen is unknown. This sample is drawn from a study of tumor and adjacent non-tumor tissue in lung cancer. Study-level information: Patients were aged about 31 to 76, around ten men and roughly 5 women, stage I to III. Whole-study findings and limits: Top 100 clones took a larger repertoire share in normal lung. Compared with tumor, normal lung showed significantly lower TCR diversity.

No cell sorting was done before RNA was extracted from the tissue. This non-tumor lung sample came from over 3 cm beyond the tumor edge. The CDR3 sequence is 12 residues long. Germline assignment: CDR1 SGHAT and CDR2 FQNNGV. With 0 bases removed from V and 9 bases from J, the gap between germline ends came to 6 bases. TCRbeta libraries were built with three rounds of nested PCR, modified from ARM-PCR. Each CDR3 protein gets one entry after TCRdb re-called the multiplex PCR reads with MiXCR. The sample lists over 40,000 distinct CDR3 sequences, more than 60% occurring once. The rearrangement uses TRBV11-2 and TRBJ1-3; D ambiguous. The sample comprised distant non-tumor lung tissue. The sequence was obtained from a woman between 35 and 50 years old with non-small cell lung cancer. The CDR3 loop is CASSLELSTIYF. The CDR3 DNA sequence: TGTGCCAGCAGCTTAGAACTAAGCACCATATATTTT.